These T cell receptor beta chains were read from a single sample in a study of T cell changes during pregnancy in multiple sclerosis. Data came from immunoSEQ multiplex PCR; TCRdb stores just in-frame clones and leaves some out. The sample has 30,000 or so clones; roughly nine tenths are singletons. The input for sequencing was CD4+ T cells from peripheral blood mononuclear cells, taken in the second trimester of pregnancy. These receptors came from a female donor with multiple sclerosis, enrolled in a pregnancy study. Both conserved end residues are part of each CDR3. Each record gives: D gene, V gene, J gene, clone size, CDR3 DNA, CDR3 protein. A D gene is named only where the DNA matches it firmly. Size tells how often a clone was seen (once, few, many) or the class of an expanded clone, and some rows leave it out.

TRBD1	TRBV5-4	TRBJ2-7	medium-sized	TGTGCCAGCAGCTTCCCGGGACAGGGGTACGAGCAGTACTTC	CASSFPGQGYEQYF
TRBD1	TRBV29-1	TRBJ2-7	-	TGCAGCGTTGGGGACAGAACCTACGAGCAGTACTTC	CSVGDRTYEQYF
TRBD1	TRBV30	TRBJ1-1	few	TGTGCCCCCCTACCCGGGACAGGGAACACTGAAGCTTTCTTT	CAPLPGTGNTEAFF
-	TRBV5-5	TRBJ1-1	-	TGTGCCAGCAGCCTCGGGGCGGGGGGGGAAGCTTTCTTT	CASSLGAGGEAFF
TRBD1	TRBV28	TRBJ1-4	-	TGTGCCAGCAGCCTTGGGGGGACAGGGGAGGGAGAAAAACTGTTTTTT	CASSLGGTGEGEKLFF
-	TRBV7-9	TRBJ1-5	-	TGTGCCAGCAGCTTCGAGGGGGATCAGCCCCAGCATTTT	CASSFEGDQPQHF
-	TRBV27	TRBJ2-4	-	TGTGCCAGCAGTTCCTTAGCACTAGCCAAAAACATTCAGTACTTC	CASSSLALAKNIQYF
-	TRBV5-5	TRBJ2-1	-	TGTGCCAGCAGCCTCCGTCCCAATGAGCAGTTCTTC	CASSLRPNEQFF
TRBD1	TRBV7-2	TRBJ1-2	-	TGTGCCAGCAGCCAGGACAGGGACTATGGCTACACCTTC	CASSQDRDYGYTF
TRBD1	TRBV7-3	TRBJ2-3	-	TGTGCCAGCAGCGCAACTCGGGACAGAGGCACAGATACGCAGTATTTT	CASSATRDRGTDTQYF
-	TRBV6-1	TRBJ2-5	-	TGTGCCAGCAGTGGTGCCCAAGCACCCGGCGGGACCCAGTACTTC	CASSGAQAPGGTQYF
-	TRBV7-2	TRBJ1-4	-	TGTGCCAGCAGCTCCGTCTTTGCAACTAATGAAAAACTGTTTTTT	CASSSVFATNEKLFF
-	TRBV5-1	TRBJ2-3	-	TGCGCCAGCAGCTTTGGGCGGGGTGATACGCAGTATTTT	CASSFGRGDTQYF
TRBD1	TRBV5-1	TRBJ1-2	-	TGCGCCAGCAGCTTCGCCGGGACAGGGGATGGCTACACCTTC	CASSFAGTGDGYTF
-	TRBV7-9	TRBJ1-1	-	TGTGCCAGCAGCCCATCGTGGGGCATCACTGAAGCTTTCTTT	CASSPSWGITEAFF
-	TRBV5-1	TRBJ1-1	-	TGCGCCAGCCGACTAGAAACTGAAGCTTTCTTT	CASRLETEAFF
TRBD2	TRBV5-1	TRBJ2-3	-	TGCGCCAGCAGTCAGACTAGCCAAAGCACAGATACGCAGTATTTT	CASSQTSQSTDTQYF
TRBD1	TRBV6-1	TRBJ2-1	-	TGTGCCAGCAGTGAAGCAATTAGGACAGGGACCTACAATGAGCAGTTCTTC	CASSEAIRTGTYNEQFF